The next 30 T cell receptor beta chains were all read from a single sample in a study of blood T cell repertoires in COVID-19. Produced via immunoSEQ multiplex PCR; TCRdb's table is partial and in-frame only. There are 50,000 to 70,000 clones in the sample; around nine tenths occur only once, and about 7% lies in the top ten. Sequencing input: peripheral blood. These TCRs come from a human donor with active COVID-19. The donor label of this sample is uncertain.

The chain employs TRBV11-3 and TRBJ2-3; 15 bases align to TRBD2. Germline V gives CDR1 SGHNT, CDR2 YENEEA. This CDR3 region has 18 residues. V shed 5 bases and J 4 bases; nucleotides not matched to a gene: 10. The CDR3 DNA is TGTGCCAGCAGCCCGGGACTAGCGGGGGGCACCCTCCCAGATACGCAGTATTTT. This gives the protein CASSPGLAGGTLPDTQYF.

The rearrangement links TRBV2 to TRBJ2-5; 10 positions match TRBD1. The trim removed 4 bases at V and 3 bases at J, leaving 2 bases unmatched. This CDR3 is built from 14 residues. CDR1 SNHLY and CDR2 FYNNEI come from the germline V gene. The CDR3 region is CASSAGTGEETQYF. CDR3 nucleotides: TGTGCCAGCAGTGCCGGGACAGGGGAAGAGACCCAGTACTTC.

The gene calls are TRBV4-2 and TRBJ1-2; D gene uncertain. The ends were cut back, 1 base at V and 8 bases at J, with 20 bases in the middle. CDR3 length: 16 amino acids. CDR1 is LGHNA and CDR2 is YNFKEQ in the germline V gene. This CDR3 is CASSQGFTAQIQGYTF. CDR3 nucleotide sequence: TGTGCCAGCAGCCAAGGTTTTACGGCCCAGATACAGGGCTACACCTTC.

The chain carries TRBV5-1 and TRBJ2-5; 12 positions agree with TRBD2. This CDR3 has 16 residues. Trimming at V came to 0 bases and at J to 4 bases, leaving 4 bases not matched to a gene. The V gene's germline CDR1 is SGHRS and CDR2 YFSETQ. The CDR3 protein is CASSLAGLAGIETQYF. As DNA, the CDR3 is TGCGCCAGCAGCTTGGCCGGACTAGCGGGGATAGAGACCCAGTACTTC.

The chain employs TRBV6-6 and TRBJ1-6; 7 bases align to TRBD1. The V segment lost 5 bases and the J segment 10 bases; nucleotides outside the gene matches: 5. Germline CDR1 reads MNHNY; CDR2 reads SVGAGI (reference sequence). There are 13 residues in the CDR3. The CDR3 loop is CASSGQERSPLHF. The CDR3 bases are TGTGCCAGCAGTGGACAGGAGCGGTCACCCCTCCACTTT.

The chain employs TRBV2 and TRBJ2-1; TRBD1 matches at 12 bases. V lost 5 bases, J lost 7 bases, and 3 bases stayed unmatched. The CDR3 runs 14 residues. Germline V CDR1 and CDR2: SNHLY, FYNNEI. CDR3 in amino acids: CASSPGQGANEQFF. Written as DNA, the CDR3 is TGTGCCAGCAGTCCGGGACAGGGGGCAAATGAGCAGTTCTTC.

The chain carries TRBV19 and TRBJ1-1; D is undetermined. Germline CDR1 is LNHDA and CDR2 is SQIVND (reference sequence). The CDR3 consists of 15 residues. Trimming left V 5 bases short and J 8 bases short, with 21 bases between. The CDR3 spells CASSAALWGESEAFF. In DNA form, the CDR3 reads TGTGCCAGTAGTGCCGCCCTGTGGGGAGAGTCGGAAGCTTTCTTT. Full variable domain (outside the CDR3, taken from reference TRBV19 and TRBJ1-1): DGGITQSPKYLFRKEGQNVTLSCEQNLNHDAMYWYRQDPGQGLRLIYYSQIVNDFQKGDIAEGYSVSREKKESFPLTVTSAQKNPTAFYLCASSAALWGESEAFFGQGTRLTVV.

The chain carries TRBV7-9 and TRBJ2-4; tentative D call: TRBD2 (6 bases). V lost 5 bases and J lost 7, with 9 bases in between. Germline CDR1 SEHNR, CDR2 FQNEAQ (reference sequence). This CDR3 has 12 residues. CDR3 nucleotides: TGTGCCAGCAGCGGGACTGGCAACATTCAGTACTTC. Translation: CASSGTGNIQYF.

The V and J genes are TRBV7-8 and TRBJ2-1; 9 bases match TRBD2. This CDR3 is 15 amino acids long. From germline, CDR1 is SGHVS and CDR2 FQNEAQ. With V trimmed by 3 bases and J by 3 bases, 3 bases remained unmatched. The CDR3 region is CASSLGLAYYNEQFF. Here the CDR3 DNA reads TGTGCCAGCAGCTTGGGACTAGCTTACTACAATGAGCAGTTCTTC. Full variable domain (remainder filled in from reference TRBV7-8 and TRBJ2-1): GAGVSQSPRYKVAKRGQDVALRCDPISGHVSLFWYQQALGQGPEFLTYFQNEAQLDKSGLPSDRFFAERPEGSVSTLKIQRTQQEDSAVYLCASSLGLAYYNEQFFGPGTRLTVL.

The gene calls are TRBV10-1 and TRBJ2-7; the D gene is possibly TRBD1 (6 bases). The CDR3 spans 13 residues. With 2 bases removed from V and 3 bases from J, the gap between germline ends came to 8 bases. Germline values: CDR1 WNHNN, CDR2 SYGVQD (reference sequence). The CDR3 nucleotides are TGCGCCAGCAGTGAGCCGGACAGCTACGAGCAGTACTTC. This gives the protein CASSEPDSYEQYF.

The rearrangement uses TRBV18 and TRBJ1-2; the D is unclear. V lost 6 bases and J lost 2, with 7 bases in between. Germline V gene sequence: CDR1 KGHSH, CDR2 LQKENI. The CDR3 runs 12 residues. The CDR3 sequence: CASSQRNYGYTF. For the CDR3, the DNA is TGTGCCAGCTCGCAGCGCAACTATGGCTACACCTTC.

V and J are TRBV5-1 and TRBJ1-1; 7 nucleotides line up with TRBD1. J gave up 7 bases and V 6 bases, and 12 bases lay outside the gene matches. The CDR3 sequence is 14 residues long. Germline loops: CDR1 SGHRS, CDR2 YFSETQ. Written as DNA, the CDR3 is TGCGCCAGCACAACGACTACAGGGGCCCTTGAAGCTTTCTTT. Translation: CASTTTTGALEAFF.

The V and J genes are TRBV3-1 (or the pseudogene TRBV3-2) and TRBJ2-5; 15 bases agree with TRBD2. This CDR3 comprises 18 residues. The V segment lost 4 bases and the J segment 5 bases; nucleotides outside the gene matches: 11. Germline lookup yields CDR1 LGHDT and CDR2 YNNKEL (reference sequence). CDR3 DNA sequence: TGTGCCAGCAGCCGACTCCGGACTAGCGGGAGGGCCTGGGAGACCCAGTACTTC. Its protein is CASSRLRTSGRAWETQYF.

This clone was picked up a small number of times. J is TRBJ1-3 and V is TRBV4-1, with D possibly matching TRBD1 (5 bases). With 1 base removed from V and 2 bases from J, the gap between germline ends came to 12 bases. The CDR3 spans 16 residues. Per the germline V gene, CDR1 is MGHRA and CDR2 is YSYEKL. CDR3 amino acids: CASSQVAGRTGNTIYF. The DNA for the CDR3 is TGCGCCAGCAGCCAAGTGGCAGGGCGTACTGGAAACACCATATATTTT.

This clone was seen only once. The chain carries TRBV6-6 and TRBJ2-2, with 7 bases fitting TRBD1. There are 15 residues in the CDR3. J lost 5 bases, V lost 2 bases, and 5 bases had no gene match. Germline V gene lookup returns CDR1 MNHNY and CDR2 SVGAGI (reference sequence). CDR3 residues: CASSYVGGETGELFF. The CDR3 DNA follows: TGTGCCAGCAGTTACGTAGGGGGCGAGACCGGGGAGCTGTTTTTT.

The rearrangement links TRBV20-1 to TRBJ2-1, with a weak D call TRBD2 (6 bases). CDR1 is DFQATT, CDR2 SNEGSKA, per germline (reference sequence). V lost 3 bases, J lost 8 bases, and 20 bases lay in between. This CDR3 region has 15 residues. The chain's CDR3 is CSASGEALMLDEQFF. CDR3 sequence (DNA): TGCAGTGCTAGTGGGGAGGCCCTAATGTTGGATGAGCAGTTCTTC.

This clone was observed once. The chain carries TRBV2 and TRBJ2-5; 9 nucleotides line up with TRBD1. Germline V gives CDR1 SNHLY, CDR2 FYNNEI. The CDR3 is made up of 13 amino acids. Germline trimming cut 4 bases from V and 5 bases from J; bases unmatched to any gene: 2. CDR3 loop: CASSGGQGETQYF. In DNA form, the CDR3 reads TGTGCCAGCAGTGGAGGACAGGGGGAGACCCAGTACTTC.

The rearrangement joins TRBV28 to TRBJ1-4; possible D gene TRBD1, 6 bases. V was clipped by 5 bases and J by 5 bases, with 6 bases between them. The CDR3 length is 12 residues. Looked up from germline, CDR1 is MDHEN and CDR2 is SYDVKM. The DNA of the CDR3 is TGTGCCAGCAGTGGGACAAATGAAAAACTGTTTTTT. Its translation: CASSGTNEKLFF. Looking up the rest from reference TRBV28 and TRBJ1-4 gives the full variable domain: DVKVTQSSRYLVKRTGEKVFLECVQDMDHENMFWYRQDPGLGLRLIYFSYDVKMKEKGDIPEGYSVSREKKERFSLILESASTNQTSMYLCASSGTNEKLFFGSGTQLSVL.

V and J are TRBV4-1 and TRBJ2-1, with D possibly being TRBD2 (6 bases). The CDR3 runs to 15 residues. The ends were cut back, 8 bases at V and 0 bases at J, with 14 bases in the middle. Looked up from germline, CDR1 is MGHRA and CDR2 is YSYEKL. The CDR3 region has the DNA TGCGCCAGCGCGAGGGTCGGGGGCTCCTACAATGAGCAGTTCTTC. Its protein product is CASARVGGSYNEQFF.

The genes are TRBV2 and TRBJ1-5; 7 nucleotides line up with TRBD1. The CDR3 sequence is 15 residues long. CDR1 is SNHLY and CDR2 is FYNNEI in the germline V gene. Unmatched junction bases numbered 5, after V lost 5 bases and J lost 1 base. For the CDR3, the DNA is TGTGCCAGCAGTCCACAGGGGAACAGCAATCAGCCCCAGCATTTT. Amino acids: CASSPQGNSNQPQHF.

The rearrangement links TRBV5-1 to TRBJ2-7; 10 bases align to TRBD1. The V gene end was trimmed by 4 bases and the J gene end by 2 bases; junction bases not matched to a gene: 9. The CDR3 consists of 16 residues. Germline CDR1 is SGHRS and CDR2 is YFSETQ. Written as DNA, the CDR3 is TGCGCCAGCAGCACTAACCCCGGGACAGGGGCCTACGAGCAGTACTTC. Amino acid sequence: CASSTNPGTGAYEQYF.

J is TRBJ2-7 and V is TRBV11-2; possible D gene TRBD2, 6 bases. The germline CDR1 and CDR2 sequences are SGHAT and FQNNGV. The V gene lost 5 bases and the J gene lost 13 bases, with 18 bases spanning the gap. CDR3 length: 12 residues. CDR3 coding DNA: TGTGCCAGCAGCCATGGCTTCGGGGGAGGCTACTTC. This encodes CASSHGFGGGYF. The full variable domain, completed using reference TRBV11-2 and TRBJ2-7, is EAGVAQSPRYKIIEKRQSVAFWCNPISGHATLYWYQQILGQGPKLLIQFQNNGVVDDSQLPKDRFSAERLKGVDSTLKIQPAKLEDSAVYLCASSHGFGGGYFGPGTRLTVT.

The chain has TRBV11-2 and TRBJ2-7; the match to TRBD2 covers 7 bases. The CDR3 has 16 residues. V lost 7 bases, J lost 4 bases, and 16 bases stayed unmatched. The germline V gene encodes CDR1 SGHAT and CDR2 FQNNGV. The CDR3 reads CASTPYGSGGRYEQYF. Here the CDR3 DNA reads TGTGCCAGCACTCCATATGGGTCCGGGGGGAGGTACGAGCAGTACTTC.

A few counts support this clone. The CDR3 loop reads CASSQGPRIGYTF. Here the CDR3 DNA reads TGTGCCAGCAGCCAGGGGCCTAGGATAGGCTACACCTTC. The J gene is TRBJ1-2, the V gene TRBV11-2; a possible D gene is TRBD1 (6 bases). Trimming cost V 5 bases and J 8 bases, with 15 bases left between them. Germline loops: CDR1 SGHAT, CDR2 FQNNGV. There are 13 residues in the CDR3.

The rearrangement uses TRBV5-1 and TRBJ2-5; D is uncertain. Trimming took off 4 bases at V and 0 bases at J, with 10 bases between the two ends. Germline loops: CDR1 SGHRS, CDR2 YFSETQ. This CDR3 spans 14 amino acids. CDR3 coding DNA: TGCGCCAGCAGCCCGCAGACACACCAAGAGACCCAGTACTTC. Translating gives CASSPQTHQETQYF.

The rearrangement uses TRBV6-2 or TRBV6-3 and TRBJ2-2; 11 nucleotides match TRBD2. The CDR3 is 18 residues long. The germline CDR1 and CDR2 sequences are MNHEY and SVGEGT. J was trimmed by 3 bases and V by 5 bases; bases with no gene match: 11. The CDR3 here is CASSGASGRTGDTGELFF. Written as DNA, the CDR3 is TGTGCCAGCAGTGGTGCTAGCGGGAGGACAGGGGACACCGGGGAGCTGTTTTTT.

V gene TRBV28 combines with J gene TRBJ2-7; no definite D call. CDR3 length: 14 amino acids. With 4 bases removed from V and 3 bases from J, the gap between germline ends came to 13 bases. Germline V lookup: CDR1 MDHEN, CDR2 SYDVKM. Here the CDR3 reads CASSSTLTVYEQYF. CDR3 sequence (DNA): TGTGCCAGCAGTTCCACCCTAACAGTCTACGAGCAGTACTTC.

V usage is TRBV19 and J usage is TRBJ2-7; TRBD2 matches 9 bases. Germline loops: CDR1 LNHDA, CDR2 SQIVND (reference sequence). The V and J ends lost 4 bases and 0 bases, in that order; junction bases with no gene match: 1. This CDR3 contains 14 residues. This chain's CDR3 is CASSTSGASYEQYF. The CDR3 nucleotides are TGTGCCAGTAGTACTAGCGGGGCCTCCTACGAGCAGTACTTC.

This chain uses TRBV11-2 with TRBJ2-7; 9 bases agree with TRBD2. Trimming at V came to 4 bases and at J to 1 base, leaving 8 bases not matched to a gene. The germline V gene encodes CDR1 SGHAT and CDR2 FQNNGV. The CDR3 sequence is 16 residues long. The DNA for the CDR3 is TGTGCCAGCAGCTCGTACAGACTAGCGGCGTCCTACGAGCAGTACTTC. This gives the protein CASSSYRLAASYEQYF.

The chain couples TRBV19 to TRBJ1-1; a weak D match, TRBD1 (6 bases). Trimming removed 3 bases from V and 1 base from J, with 9 bases in between. The CDR3 spans 14 residues. Germline V lookup: CDR1 LNHDA, CDR2 SQIVND (reference sequence). For the CDR3, the DNA is TGTGCCAGTAGTATTCGGACAGAGAACACTGAAGCTTTCTTT. The encoded protein is CASSIRTENTEAFF.